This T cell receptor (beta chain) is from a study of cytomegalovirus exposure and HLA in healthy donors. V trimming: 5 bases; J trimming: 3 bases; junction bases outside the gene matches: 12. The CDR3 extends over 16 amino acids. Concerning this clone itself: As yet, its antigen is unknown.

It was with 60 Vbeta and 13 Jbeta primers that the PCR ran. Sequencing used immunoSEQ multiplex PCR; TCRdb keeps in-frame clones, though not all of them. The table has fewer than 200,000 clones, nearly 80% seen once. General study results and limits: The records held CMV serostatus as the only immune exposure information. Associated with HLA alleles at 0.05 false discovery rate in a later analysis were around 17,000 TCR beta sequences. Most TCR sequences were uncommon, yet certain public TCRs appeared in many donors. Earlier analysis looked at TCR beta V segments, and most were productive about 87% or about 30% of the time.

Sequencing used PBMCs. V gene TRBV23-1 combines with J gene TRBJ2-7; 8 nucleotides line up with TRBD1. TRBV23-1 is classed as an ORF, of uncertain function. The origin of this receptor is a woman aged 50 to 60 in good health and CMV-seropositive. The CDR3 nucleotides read TGCGCCAGCAGTTCCCGCCCGGGACAGGAAATCTACGAGCAGTACTTC. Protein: CASSSRPGQEIYEQYF.